Listed here are 14 T cell receptor beta chains from one sample, sequenced in a study of T cell responses to AZD1222 COVID-19 vaccine. Generated by immunoSEQ multiplex PCR, the TCRdb table keeps only in-frame clones and is missing some. The data hold around 100,000 clones, with just under 95% observed a single time. The sample was peripheral blood, taken on day 0 of AZD1222 vaccination. These receptors were taken from an adult in good health.

The chain recombines TRBV5-1 with TRBJ2-6, with unresolved D. The CDR3 is 19 amino acids. Trimming stripped 1 base from V and 6 bases from J, with 23 bases between. The V gene's germline CDR1 is SGHRS and CDR2 YFSETQ. In DNA form, the CDR3 reads TGCGCCAGCAGCTTGAATAAAGGGCCGGGCCTCGTTGTGGCCAACGTCCTGACTTTC. Its translation is CASSLNKGPGLVVANVLTF. The whole variable domain, filled in from reference TRBV5-1 and TRBJ2-6, reads KAGVTQTPRYLIKTRGQQVTLSCSPISGHRSVSWYQQTPGQGLQFLFEYFSETQRNKGNFPGRFSGRQFSNSRSEMNVSTLELGDSALYLCASSLNKGPGLVVANVLTFGAGSRLTVL.

The chain carries TRBV27 and TRBJ1-1; a possible D gene is TRBD1 (5 bases). CDR1 and CDR2 from the germline V gene are MNHEY and SMNVEV (reference sequence). V was clipped by 3 bases and J by 7 bases, with 18 bases between them. CDR3 length: 15 amino acids. The DNA of the CDR3 is TGTGCCAGCAGTTTTTTGGGACCTCAGACCTTTGAAGCTTTCTTT. This gives the protein CASSFLGPQTFEAFF.

The chain combines TRBV19 with TRBJ1-5; tentatively, D is TRBD1 (5 bases). V gave up 3 bases and J gave up 6 bases, with 18 bases separating them. The CDR3 spans 16 residues. The V gene's germline CDR1 is LNHDA and CDR2 SQIVND (reference sequence). CDR3 in amino acids: CASSIWTSKDSQPQHF. The CDR3 DNA reads as TGTGCCAGTAGTATTTGGACATCCAAAGATAGTCAGCCCCAGCATTTT.

The chain joins TRBV10-3 to TRBJ1-1; unclear D gene. This CDR3 has 12 residues. Germline-derived CDR1 and CDR2 are ENHRY and SYGVKD. V was trimmed by 0 bases and J by 6 bases, leaving 5 bases between them. The CDR3 bases are TGTGCCATCAGTGAGTCTGGGGCTGAAGCTTTCTTT. Protein sequence: CAISESGAEAFF.

This chain links TRBV6-2 or TRBV6-3 with TRBJ1-2, with TRBD1 matching over 9 bases. Germline loops: CDR1 MNHEY, CDR2 SVGEGT. The CDR3 has 15 amino acids. The V segment lost 2 bases and the J segment 4 bases; nucleotides outside the gene matches: 5. Here the CDR3 reads CASSYGTGSSYGYTF. CDR3 nucleotides: TGTGCCAGCAGTTACGGGACAGGGAGTTCCTATGGCTACACCTTC.

This chain uses TRBV5-1 with TRBJ1-4; possibly TRBD1 for D (6 bases). With 2 bases removed from V and 3 bases from J, the gap between germline ends came to 8 bases. The V gene's germline CDR1 is SGHRS and CDR2 YFSETQ. This CDR3 is built from 14 residues. The chain's CDR3 is CASSLQGSNEKLFF. As DNA, the CDR3 is TGCGCCAGCAGCTTACAGGGTTCTAATGAAAAACTGTTTTTT.

In its sample, this clone was seen a few times. The V call is TRBV6-4, the J call TRBJ2-1; the D gene could be TRBD1 or TRBD2 (5 bases each). Germline CDR1 and CDR2: MRHNA and SNTAGT. This CDR3 region has 15 residues. Deletions cut 2 bases from V and 8 bases from J, with 16 bases between. In DNA, the CDR3 is TGTGCCAGCAGTGACGGGGAGCGCAGGGCGCATGAGCAGTTCTTC. It yields the protein CASSDGERRAHEQFF.

The rearrangement links TRBV24-1 to TRBJ1-2; D is unresolved. The V end lost 5 bases, the J end lost 7 bases, and 7 bases lay between the germline ends. Per the germline V gene, CDR1 is KGHDR and CDR2 is SFDVKD. This CDR3 region has 11 residues. CDR3 in DNA: TGTGCCACCAGTGGTCTAGGTGGCTACACCTTC. This gives the protein CATSGLGGYTF.

J is TRBJ1-2 and V is TRBV7-9; TRBD1 is a possible D gene (6 bases). V was trimmed by 2 bases and J by 8 bases, leaving 12 bases between them. This CDR3 spans 13 amino acids. Looked up from germline, CDR1 is SEHNR and CDR2 is FQNEAQ (reference sequence). CDR3 coding DNA: TGTGCCAGCAGCTTACTAGGGGGGCAAGGCTACACCTTC. Translated: CASSLLGGQGYTF.

The chain links TRBV7-3 to TRBJ1-2; TRBD1 matches at 7 bases. The germline V gene encodes CDR1 SGHTA and CDR2 FQGTGA. V lost 0 bases, J lost 13 bases, and 8 bases stayed unmatched. The CDR3 covers 13 residues. The CDR3 reads CASSLTPGGIGTF. CDR3 bases: TGTGCCAGCAGCTTAACGCCAGGGGGGATCGGCACCTTC.

This chain links TRBV30 with TRBJ2-7; weak D call: TRBD1 (5 bases). V was pared by 0 bases and J by 6 bases, with 9 bases between. Germline V CDR1 and CDR2: GTSNPN, SVGIG (reference sequence). The CDR3 is 12 amino acids. CDR3 DNA: TGTGCCTGGAGTGTATTGGGGCTCGAGCAGTACTTC. The encoded protein is CAWSVLGLEQYF.

A single count supports this clone. The V and J genes are TRBV3-1 (or the pseudogene TRBV3-2) and TRBJ2-1; D remains ambiguous. Trimming cost V 3 bases and J 8 bases, with 5 bases left between them. There are 11 residues in the CDR3. CDR1 and CDR2 (germline): LGHDT, YNNKEL (reference sequence). CDR3 protein: CASSQLDEQFF. The DNA for the CDR3 is TGTGCCAGCAGCCAGTTAGATGAGCAGTTCTTC.

J is TRBJ2-2 and V is TRBV19; D gene uncertain. CDR1 is LNHDA, CDR2 SQIVND, per germline (reference sequence). CDR3 length: 14 amino acids. V was shortened by 8 bases and J by 2 bases, with 12 bases between the two germline ends. The chain's CDR3 is CASARLQNTGELFF. The CDR3 DNA reads as TGTGCCAGTGCACGGCTACAAAACACCGGGGAGCTGTTTTTT.

The V and J genes are TRBV5-1 and TRBJ1-2; 7 nucleotides match TRBD1. The V and J ends lost 0 bases and 4 bases, in that order; junction bases with no gene match: 9. This CDR3 comprises 16 residues. Germline V gives CDR1 SGHRS, CDR2 YFSETQ. Written as DNA, the CDR3 is TGCGCCAGCAGCTTGGCCCCGGACAGGCAACGCTATGGCTACACCTTC. Protein: CASSLAPDRQRYGYTF.